Listed here is a single T cell receptor beta chain. Its antigen is undetermined. Here the CDR3 omits its conserved ending phenylalanine or tryptophan, so a read error is the likely source. Regions amplified from RNA transcripts were the TCR beta CDR3 regions. Carried out on the TCR CDR3, a first-round RT-PCR used the HTBI primer set. TCRdb redid the calling of the multiplex PCR reads with MiXCR, one entry per CDR3 protein. The data contain around 340,000 distinct CDR3 sequences, roughly 17% of them singletons. These data belong to a study of T cells in Graves' hyperthyroidism and ophthalmopathy. In the study overall: Pretreatment peripheral blood was obtained at initial diagnosis. Regarding the study as a whole: The model forecast ophthalmopathy, anticipating it by a median roughly 6.5 months before onset. Most expanded thyroid clonotypes above 0.001 also appeared in blood.

PBMCs came from about 10 ml fresh peripheral blood. Looked up from germline, CDR1 is PRHDT and CDR2 is FYEKMQ (reference sequence). V shed 0 bases and J shed 1 base, with 9 bases lying between them. This CDR3 contains 15 residues. The rearrangement links TRBV13 to TRBJ1-1; D gene uncertain. Sequencing was done on a sample of blood. The TCR sequence derives from a woman aged 25-40 years with Graves' hyperthyroidism that later progressed to Graves' ophthalmopathy. CDR3 sequence: CASSLGPGKNTEAFL. Written as DNA, the CDR3 is TGTGCCAGCAGCTTAGGGCCGGGTAAGAACACTGAAGCTTTCCTT.